The rows below give T cell receptor beta chains drawn from one sample of a study of cytomegalovirus exposure and HLA in healthy donors. Repertoires were generated with immunoSEQ multiplex PCR, while TCRdb's copy carries only in-frame clones and drops some. The table has more than 150,000 clones, 84% seen once; the top ten hold 1.2%. The sample was PBMCs. These receptors were taken from a girl aged 2 to 9 in good health and CMV-seropositive. CDR3s include the opening cysteine and the closing phenylalanine or tryptophan. A D gene is named only where the DNA matches it firmly. Clone sizes are given selectively: once, few, many, or a class where the clone is expanded.

V: TRBV19; J: TRBJ1-2; size: .; D: .; CDR3: CASRLSVNYGYTF; DNA: TGTGCCAGTAGATTGTCAGTCAATTATGGCTACACCTTC
V: TRBV28; J: TRBJ1-2; size: .; D: TRBD1; CDR3: CASRPQGGSYGYTF; DNA: TGTGCCAGCAGACCACAGGGGGGTTCCTATGGCTACACCTTC
V: TRBV5-1; J: TRBJ2-3; size: .; D: TRBD2; CDR3: CASSLGGLAGGTTDTQYF; DNA: TGCGCCAGCAGCTTGGGAGGACTAGCGGGGGGGACGACAGATACGCAGTATTTT
V: TRBV28; J: TRBJ1-2; size: .; D: .; CDR3: CASGPYSGYTF; DNA: TGTGCCAGCGGGCCGTATAGTGGCTACACCTTC
V: TRBV27; J: TRBJ2-1; size: .; D: .; CDR3: CASSRPGTPNEQFF; DNA: TGTGCCAGCAGCCGTCCCGGGACTCCCAATGAGCAGTTCTTC
V: TRBV6-6; J: TRBJ1-2; size: .; D: .; CDR3: CASRLLTAGGYTF; DNA: TGTGCCAGCAGGCTTCTCACGGCGGGAGGCTACACCTTC
V: TRBV2; J: TRBJ1-4; size: .; D: TRBD1; CDR3: CASSDMDRASGKLFF; DNA: TGTGCCAGCAGTGACATGGACAGGGCATCGGGAAAACTGTTTTTT
V: TRBV9; J: TRBJ1-2; size: .; D: TRBD1; CDR3: CASSVRGTPGQVLRPANYGYTF; DNA: TGTGCCAGCAGCGTTAGGGGAACCCCGGGACAGGTGCTTCGGCCCGCTAACTATGGCTACACCTTC
V: TRBV19; J: TRBJ2-7; size: once; D: TRBD2; CDR3: CASSMLAGSEQYF; DNA: TGTGCCAGTAGTATGCTAGCGGGGAGCGAGCAGTACTTC
V: TRBV27; J: TRBJ1-2; size: .; D: .; CDR3: CASSPRLRGYNYGYTF; DNA: TGTGCCAGCAGTCCTAGGCTCAGGGGATATAACTATGGCTACACCTTC
V: TRBV28; J: TRBJ2-7; size: .; D: TRBD1; CDR3: CASRRQGAREQYF; DNA: TGTGCCAGCAGGAGACAGGGGGCGCGGGAGCAGTACTTC
V: TRBV5-1; J: TRBJ1-1; size: .; D: .; CDR3: CASSLRSQVNTEAFF; DNA: TGCGCCAGCAGCCTGCGGTCACAGGTTAACACTGAAGCTTTCTTT
V: TRBV29-1; J: TRBJ1-1; size: few; D: .; CDR3: CRWRDEAFF; DNA: TGCAGGTGGAGAGACGAAGCTTTCTTT
V: TRBV19; J: TRBJ2-2; size: .; D: .; CDR3: CASSITGSTGELFF; DNA: TGTGCCAGTAGTATAACAGGGAGCACCGGGGAGCTGTTTTTT
V: TRBV30; J: TRBJ1-1; size: .; D: TRBD1; CDR3: CAWIPPLPGQSSDTEAFF; DNA: TGTGCCTGGATCCCCCCACTTCCGGGACAGTCCTCGGACACTGAAGCTTTCTTT
V: TRBV7-9; J: TRBJ1-4; size: .; D: .; CDR3: CASSLSQTNEKLFF; DNA: TGTGCCAGCAGCTTATCCCAAACTAATGAAAAACTGTTTTTT
V: TRBV10-3; J: TRBJ1-2; size: .; D: TRBD1; CDR3: CAISESRGTGEAGYGYTF; DNA: TGTGCCATCAGTGAGTCGAGAGGGACAGGGGAGGCGGGATATGGCTACACCTTC
V: TRBV7-9; J: TRBJ1-1; size: few; D: .; CDR3: CASSLGGDTEAFF; DNA: TGTGCCAGCAGCTTAGGGGGGGACACTGAAGCTTTCTTT
V: TRBV6-4; J: TRBJ1-6; size: .; D: .; CDR3: CASRQGEFSPLHF; DNA: TGTGCCAGCAGACAGGGAGAATTTTCACCCCTCCACTTT